A single sample is the source of the 9 T cell receptor beta chains below, sequenced in a study of cytomegalovirus exposure and HLA in healthy donors. PCR amplification relied on 60 Vbeta primers (plus 13 Jbeta primers). The table came from immunoSEQ multiplex PCR; TCRdb's copy has only in-frame clones and leaves some out. Of around 150,000 clones listed, about 80% are singletons. Material: PBMCs. The receptors derive from a woman in her 50s in good health and CMV-seronegative.

This rearrangement joins TRBV28 to TRBJ2-7; 7 bases are a match to TRBD1. CDR1 and CDR2 (germline): MDHEN, SYDVKM. Germline trimming cut 6 bases from V and 5 bases from J; bases unmatched to any gene: 13. There are 15 residues in the CDR3. The CDR3 spells CASSTPSGQRDEQYF. The CDR3, as DNA: TGTGCCAGCAGCACTCCGTCGGGACAGCGCGACGAGCAGTACTTC.

There are a few counts of this clone. The rearrangement links TRBV5-1 to TRBJ2-5, with TRBD2 identical over 10 bases. The length of the CDR3 is 16 residues. The ends lost 4 bases at V and 5 bases at J; junction bases unmatched: 11. In germline, CDR1 is SGHRS, CDR2 YFSETQ. CDR3 sequence: CASSGSGRANVETQYF. CDR3 DNA sequence: TGCGCCAGCAGCGGAAGCGGGAGGGCTAATGTGGAGACCCAGTACTTC.

The chain is built from TRBV28 and TRBJ2-1, with 8 bases lining up with TRBD2. Looked up from germline, CDR1 is MDHEN and CDR2 is SYDVKM. V lost 5 bases and J lost 8; bases outside the gene matches: 5. The CDR3 length is 13 residues. CDR3 amino acids: CASSLGTRYEQFF. The CDR3 nucleotides read TGTGCCAGCAGTCTCGGGACTAGGTATGAGCAGTTCTTC.

The sample holds one count of this clone. The chain carries TRBV5-6 and TRBJ2-1; 11 nucleotides match TRBD1. This CDR3 is 14 amino acids long. V lost 3 bases to trimming and J lost 9 bases; unmatched junction nucleotides: 5. Germline V CDR1 and CDR2: SGHDT, YYEEEE. In nucleotides, the CDR3 is TGTGCCAGCAGCTGGGACAGGGGGTCCGGTGAGCAGTTCTTC. This codes for CASSWDRGSGEQFF.

The chain links TRBV4-3 to TRBJ2-1; 11 bases are a match to TRBD2. The CDR3 consists of 20 residues. V was pared by 1 base and J by 0 bases, with 11 bases of the junction left unmatched. Germline assignment: CDR1 LGHNA and CDR2 YSLEER. The CDR3 protein is CASSQVYGASGGSSYNEQFF. Written as DNA, the CDR3 is TGCGCCAGCAGCCAAGTGTACGGGGCTAGCGGGGGGTCCTCCTACAATGAGCAGTTCTTC.

This clone has only a few counts. The rearrangement links TRBV9 to TRBJ1-2; D gene unclear. The V gene's germline CDR1 is SGDLS and CDR2 YYNGEE. The CDR3 covers 14 residues. Trimming stripped 0 bases from V and 8 bases from J, with 14 bases between. CDR3 region: CASSVEYLGNGYTF. The CDR3 bases are TGTGCCAGCAGCGTAGAGTATCTGGGCAACGGCTACACCTTC. The full variable domain, rest sourced from reference TRBV9 and TRBJ1-2, is DSGVTQTPKHLITATGQRVTLRCSPRSGDLSVYWYQQSLDQGLQFLIQYYNGEERAKGNILERFSAQQFPDLHSELNLSSLELGDSALYFCASSVEYLGNGYTFGSGTRLTVV.

This rearrangement joins TRBV9 to TRBJ2-2; 11 positions match TRBD2. CDR1 is SGDLS and CDR2 is YYNGEE in the germline V gene. J lost 4 bases, V lost 0 bases, and 11 bases had no gene match. The CDR3 runs 19 residues. CDR3 nucleotide sequence: TGTGCCAGCAGCGTAGGGGTTAGCGGGAGGGCCAGAAGCACCGGGGAGCTGTTTTTT. Its protein is CASSVGVSGRARSTGELFF.

The chain couples TRBV27 to TRBJ2-3, with 9 nucleotides matching TRBD1. V gave up 5 bases and J gave up 2 bases; unmatched junction bases: 2. The CDR3 has 14 residues. Germline CDR1 MNHEY, CDR2 SMNVEV (reference sequence). CDR3 DNA sequence: TGTGCCAGCAGTGGGGACAGGGCCACAGATACGCAGTATTTT. The encoded protein is CASSGDRATDTQYF.

The chain's CDR3 is CASSGSGLVAEAFF. The CDR3 nucleotides are TGTGCCAGCAGCGGCTCAGGTTTAGTCGCTGAAGCTTTCTTT. This chain links TRBV9 with TRBJ1-1; D is uncertain. The CDR3 runs to 14 residues. Trimming stripped 3 bases from V and 6 bases from J, with 15 bases between. In germline, CDR1 is SGDLS, CDR2 YYNGEE. Full variable domain (remainder filled in from reference TRBV9 and TRBJ1-1): DSGVTQTPKHLITATGQRVTLRCSPRSGDLSVYWYQQSLDQGLQFLIQYYNGEERAKGNILERFSAQQFPDLHSELNLSSLELGDSALYFCASSGSGLVAEAFFGQGTRLTVV.